The table lists the clone carrying this TCR beta chain with a few counts. Using unique molecular identifiers, the investigators prepared the TCRbeta library. TCRdb re-called the PCR reads with MiXCR, one entry per CDR3 protein. The table records some 460,000 distinct CDR3 sequences, roughly 17% of them present only once. The sample originates from a study of T-cell reconstitution after alpha-beta-depleted transplantation in children. The CDR3 is made up of 17 amino acids. V trimming: 1 base; J trimming: 2 bases; junction bases outside the gene matches: 5. The V gene's germline CDR1 is SGHRS and CDR2 YFSETQ.

The sequence came from a boy younger than two who had a stem cell transplant for Wiskott-Aldrich syndrome, so the T cells may come from the graft donor. The genes are TRBV5-1 and TRBJ2-5; 13 nucleotides agree with TRBD2. The specimen was PBMCs, mostly from graft donor cells, collected 360 days after TCRalphabeta/CD19-depleted stem cell transplant. CDR3 DNA sequence: TGCGCCAGCAGCTTGATCGGGACTAGCGGGACGCAAGAGACCCAGTACTTC. This encodes CASSLIGTSGTQETQYF.